The next 5 T cell receptor beta chains were all read from a single sample in a study of OX40 agonist ivuxolimab in advanced cancers. Libraries were prepared by immunoSEQ multiplex PCR; TCRdb keeps only in-frame clonotypes and omits some of them. The data hold around 53,000 clones, with over 80% observed a single time. The specimen comprised CD4+ or CD8+ T cells sorted from blood, sampled in a trial of the OX40 agonist ivuxolimab. The origin of the receptors is an adult with an advanced solid tumor such as melanoma, head and neck, liver or kidney cancer.

The J gene is TRBJ2-7, the V gene TRBV6-5, with D tentatively TRBD2 (6 bases). The CDR3 length is 15 residues. The germline V gene has CDR1 MNHEY and CDR2 SVGAGI. V lost 2 bases, J lost 2 bases, and 13 bases lay in between. The CDR3 here is CASSYRLGGTYEQYF. In DNA form, the CDR3 reads TGTGCCAGCAGTTACAGACTTGGAGGGACCTACGAGCAGTACTTC.

The rearrangement uses TRBV7-9 and TRBJ2-3; D ambiguous. The V end lost 3 bases, the J end lost 6 bases, and 7 bases lay between the germline ends. The V gene's germline CDR1 is SEHNR and CDR2 FQNEAQ (reference sequence). The CDR3 covers 12 residues. CDR3 protein: CASSLSKDTQYF. Written as DNA, the CDR3 is TGTGCCAGCAGCTTGTCAAAGGATACGCAGTATTTT.

The chain is built from TRBV7-2 and TRBJ2-1; the match to TRBD2 covers 11 bases. The CDR3 extends over 14 amino acids. V was clipped by 5 bases and J by 9 bases; unmatched bases: 6. Germline values: CDR1 SGHTA, CDR2 FQGNSA. The CDR3 here is CASSRGLAGGEQFF. In DNA form, the CDR3 reads TGTGCCAGCAGCAGAGGCCTAGCGGGGGGTGAGCAGTTCTTC.

This clone was detected only a few times. The chain combines TRBV2 with TRBJ1-5; maybe TRBD1 (6 bases). The CDR3 spans 12 residues. Looked up from germline, CDR1 is SNHLY and CDR2 is FYNNEI. V was cut by 7 bases and J by 2 bases, with 6 bases left in between. This CDR3 is CASTGGNQPQHF. The CDR3, as DNA: TGTGCCAGCACAGGGGGCAATCAGCCCCAGCATTTT. Full variable domain (missing parts from reference TRBV2 and TRBJ1-5): EPEVTQTPSHQVTQMGQEVILRCVPISNHLYFYWYRQILGQKVEFLVSFYNNEISEKSEIFDDQFSVERPDGSNFTLKIRSTKLEDSAMYFCASTGGNQPQHFGDGTRLSIL.

This sequence joins TRBV9 and TRBJ2-3, with a tentative D call TRBD2 (6 bases). The germline CDR1 and CDR2 sequences are SGDLS and YYNGEE. With 4 bases removed from V and 2 bases from J, the gap between germline ends came to 11 bases. CDR3 length: 14 amino acids. The CDR3 DNA is TGTGCCAGCAGCCCCGGGAGAGTCACAGATACGCAGTATTTT. Amino acids: CASSPGRVTDTQYF.